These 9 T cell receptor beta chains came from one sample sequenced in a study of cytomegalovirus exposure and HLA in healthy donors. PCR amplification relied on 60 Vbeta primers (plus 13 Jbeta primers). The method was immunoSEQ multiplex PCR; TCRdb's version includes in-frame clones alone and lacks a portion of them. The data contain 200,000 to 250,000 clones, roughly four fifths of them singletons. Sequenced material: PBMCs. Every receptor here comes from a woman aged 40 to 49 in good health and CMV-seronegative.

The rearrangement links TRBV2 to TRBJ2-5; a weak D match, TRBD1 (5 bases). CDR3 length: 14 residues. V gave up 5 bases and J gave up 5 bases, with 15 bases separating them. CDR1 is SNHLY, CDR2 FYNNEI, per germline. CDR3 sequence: CASSFQGIRETQYF. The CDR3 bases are TGTGCCAGCAGTTTTCAGGGCATTAGGGAGACCCAGTACTTC.

The CDR3 bases are TGTGCCAGCAGCGCGGCTAGTTACGAGCAGTACTTC. Encoded protein: CASSAASYEQYF. The chain joins TRBV5-6 to TRBJ2-5; the D is unclear. The better agreement between TRBJ2-7 and the DNA end casts doubt on the J call. The CDR3 extends over 12 amino acids. CDR1 is SGHDT, CDR2 YYEEEE, per germline.

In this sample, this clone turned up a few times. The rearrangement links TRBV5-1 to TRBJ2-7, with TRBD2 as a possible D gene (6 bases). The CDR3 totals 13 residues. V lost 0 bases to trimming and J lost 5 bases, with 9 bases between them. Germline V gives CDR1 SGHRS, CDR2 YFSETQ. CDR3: CASSLGLDHEQYF. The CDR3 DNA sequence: TGCGCCAGCAGCTTGGGACTAGATCACGAGCAGTACTTC.

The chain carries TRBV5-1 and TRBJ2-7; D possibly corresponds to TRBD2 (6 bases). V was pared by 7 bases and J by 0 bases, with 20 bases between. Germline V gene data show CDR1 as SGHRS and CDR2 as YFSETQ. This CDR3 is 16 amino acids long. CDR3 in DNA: TGCGCCAGCGCCCAGGACTGGCGGGAACTCTCCTACGAGCAGTACTTC. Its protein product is CASAQDWRELSYEQYF.

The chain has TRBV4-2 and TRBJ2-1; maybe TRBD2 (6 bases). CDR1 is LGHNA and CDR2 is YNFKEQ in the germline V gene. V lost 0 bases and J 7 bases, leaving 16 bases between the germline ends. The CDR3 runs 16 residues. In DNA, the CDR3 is TGTGCCAGCAGCCAAGATCTACGGGGAGGAGGGAATGAGCAGTTCTTC. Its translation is CASSQDLRGGGNEQFF.

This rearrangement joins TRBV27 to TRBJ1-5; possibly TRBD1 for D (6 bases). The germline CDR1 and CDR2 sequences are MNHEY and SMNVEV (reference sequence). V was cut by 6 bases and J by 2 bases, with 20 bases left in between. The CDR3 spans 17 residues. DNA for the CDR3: TGTGCCAGCAGGAATAGGGGGTGGGGAAATGGCAATCAGCCCCAGCATTTT. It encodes CASRNRGWGNGNQPQHF.

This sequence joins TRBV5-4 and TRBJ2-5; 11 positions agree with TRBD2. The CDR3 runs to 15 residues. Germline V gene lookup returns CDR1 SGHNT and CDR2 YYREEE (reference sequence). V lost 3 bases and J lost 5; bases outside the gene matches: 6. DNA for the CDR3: TGTGCCAGCAGCTGGGGACTAGCGGCTATGGAGACCCAGTACTTC. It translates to CASSWGLAAMETQYF.

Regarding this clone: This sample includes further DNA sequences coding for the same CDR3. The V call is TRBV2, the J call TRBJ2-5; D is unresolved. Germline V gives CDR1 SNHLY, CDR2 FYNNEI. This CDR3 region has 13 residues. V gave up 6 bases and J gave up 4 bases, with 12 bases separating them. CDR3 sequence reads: CASSQRPGETQYF. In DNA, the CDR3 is TGTGCCAGCAGCCAGCGTCCCGGAGAGACCCAGTACTTC.

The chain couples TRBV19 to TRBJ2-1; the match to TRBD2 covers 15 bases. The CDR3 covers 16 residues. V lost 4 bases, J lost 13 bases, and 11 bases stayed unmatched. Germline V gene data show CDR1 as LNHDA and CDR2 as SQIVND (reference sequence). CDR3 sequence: CASSTRTSGREPGQFF. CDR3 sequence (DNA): TGTGCCAGTAGTACGAGGACTAGCGGGAGGGAGCCTGGTCAGTTCTTC. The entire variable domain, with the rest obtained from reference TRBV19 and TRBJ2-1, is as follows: DGGITQSPKYLFRKEGQNVTLSCEQNLNHDAMYWYRQDPGQGLRLIYYSQIVNDFQKGDIAEGYSVSREKKESFPLTVTSAQKNPTAFYLCASSTRTSGREPGQFFGPGTRLTVL.